This TCR beta chain was retrieved from a study of OX40 agonist ivuxolimab in advanced cancers. With respect to the entire study: The costimulatory receptor OX40 (CD134) was targeted by ivuxolimab, a fully human IgG2 agonistic monoclonal antibody. Intravenous ivuxolimab was administered to patients every 2 weeks at six dose levels: 0.01, 0.1, 0.3, 1.5, 3 and 10 mg/kg. Among the roughly 52 dose-escalation patients, around 19 had hepatocellular carcinoma, roughly 15 melanoma, 9 renal cell carcinoma and 9 head and neck cancer. In the dose-escalation cohort, 70% to 85% of patients were male, and the mean age was roughly 60 years, with a range of about 23 to 80. Patients were allowed to have had prior anti-PD-1, anti-PD-L1 or anti-CTLA-4 therapy, and roughly two fifths of the dose-escalation patients had been treated with checkpoint inhibitors. Partial responses occurred in three dose-escalation patients, of whom one had hepatocellular carcinoma and two had cutaneous melanoma. The purpose of peripheral TCRbeta sequencing was to test whether ivuxolimab changed TCR sequence diversity and led to clonal T-cell expansion. The monotherapy dose-escalation portion (N ≈ 50 patients) of the phase I ivuxolimab trial is reported in the paper. Summary of the overall study and its limitations: In the 0.1-3.0 mg/kg groups, partial responders had among the lowest normalized peripheral clonal expansion, particularly in CD8+ T cells. At doses from 0.1 to 3.0 mg/kg, clonal expansion was seen in both CD4+ and CD8+ blood T cells between baseline and week 6. Which antigens the clonally expanded peripheral T cells were specific for was not determined. After ivuxolimab, expanded clones were on average more numerous among CD8+ T cells than among CD4+ T cells. Low levels of normalized T-cell clonal expansion were also seen in some patients who did not respond.

Remarks on this clone: Its cognate antigen has yet to be identified. One base away there is no much larger clone; base qualities are not given.

The trial excluded patients who had a history of autoimmune disease or who were on systemic immunosuppression. Peripheral blood for TCR sequencing was drawn from every dose cohort at baseline, at cycle 4 day 1 and at cycle 7 day 1. Samples came from an open-label, multicenter, first-in-human phase I dose-escalation trial of ivuxolimab. Adults with locally advanced or metastatic head and neck squamous cell, hepatocellular, melanoma or renal cell carcinoma were enrolled in the trial. Before TCR sequencing, CD4+ T cells and CD8+ T cells from peripheral blood were sorted into separate populations. From cysteine to phenylalanine, the CDR3 is 17 amino acids long. Kept here is only the CDR3 DNA, which spans 51 bases and is read in frame from base 1. CDR1 SQVTM and CDR2 ANQGSEA were looked up in the germline V gene. Trimming removed 1 base from V and 0 bases from J, leaving 18 bases between the germline ends.

Genomic DNA was isolated from the sorted cells so that the TCRbeta CDR3 region could be sequenced. TCRbeta CDR3 regions were sequenced using the immunoSEQ Assay. As stored in TCRdb, this immuneACCESS dataset retains in-frame rearrangements with V and J assigned. A fraction of the clones does not appear; measured against another copy, unresolved V genes explain less than half of the discrepancy, and the remainder lacks a known reason. This sample is represented by 53,000 or so clones; about 87% of them were singletons. The top ten hold approximately 0.4% of the sample. The sequences come from CD4+ or CD8+ T cells sorted from blood, collected in a trial of the OX40 agonist ivuxolimab. The V gene is TRBV29-1 and the J gene is TRBJ1-2; the best D guess is TRBD1, with 6 bases matching. This TCR derives from an adult with an advanced solid tumor such as melanoma, head and neck, liver or kidney cancer. The DNA reads as follows: TGCAGCGTTGAAGCCTCACCTTGGGACACCTCTAACTATGGCTACACCTTC. Protein translation: CSVEASPWDTSNYGYTF.